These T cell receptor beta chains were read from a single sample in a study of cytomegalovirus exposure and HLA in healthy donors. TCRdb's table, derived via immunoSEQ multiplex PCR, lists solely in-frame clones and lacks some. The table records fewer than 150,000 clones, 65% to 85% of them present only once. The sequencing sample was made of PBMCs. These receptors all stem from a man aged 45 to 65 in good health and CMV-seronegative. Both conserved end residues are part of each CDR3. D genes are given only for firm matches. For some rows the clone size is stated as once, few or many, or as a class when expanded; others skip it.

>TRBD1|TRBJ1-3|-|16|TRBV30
TGTGCCTGGAGCCTAGGCGGTGGGACAGGGAGAAACACCATATATTTT
CAWSLGGGTGRNTIYF
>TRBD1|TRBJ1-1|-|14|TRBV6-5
TGTGCCAGCAAAGAGCAGGGGGTGAACACTGGAGCTTTCTTT
CASKEQGVNTGAFF
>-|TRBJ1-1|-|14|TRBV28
TGTGCCAGCAGTTGGAGGGGCCTGAACACTGAAGCTTTCTTT
CASSWRGLNTEAFF
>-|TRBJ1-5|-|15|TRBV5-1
TGCGCCAGCAGCTTGGAGGACAGTTTCAATCAGCCCCAGCATTTT
CASSLEDSFNQPQHF
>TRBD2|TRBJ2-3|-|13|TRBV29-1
TGCAGCGTTGCAGCGGGAGGGAGAGATACGCAGTATTTT
CSVAAGGRDTQYF
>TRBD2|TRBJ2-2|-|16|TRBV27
TGTGCCAGCAGTTTATCGGGGGGGATCAACACCGGGGAGCTGTTTTTT
CASSLSGGINTGELFF
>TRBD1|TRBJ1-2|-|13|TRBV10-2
TGCGCCAGCAGGATGACAGGGGGCAACGGCTACACCTTC
CASRMTGGNGYTF
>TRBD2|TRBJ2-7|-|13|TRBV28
TGTGCCAGCAGGACCGGGACTATATACGAGCAGTACTTC
CASRTGTIYEQYF
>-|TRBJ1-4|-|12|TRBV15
TGTGCCACCAGCAGAGAGAGGTCGGCTCTGTTTTTT
CATSRERSALFF
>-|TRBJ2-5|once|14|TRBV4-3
TGCGCCAGCAGCCTACAGAGTTCTGAGGGAAAGCAGTACTTC
CASSLQSSEGKQYF
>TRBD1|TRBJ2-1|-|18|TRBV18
TGTGCCAGCACCCTTGTCCCGGGACAGGGGTCGGTGAGCTATGAGCAGTTCTTC
CASTLVPGQGSVSYEQFF
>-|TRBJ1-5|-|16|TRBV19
TGTGCCAGTAGTATTCGAGGAGGGCTCGTATGGGCGCCCCAGCATTTT
CASSIRGGLVWAPQHF
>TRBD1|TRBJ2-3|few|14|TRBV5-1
TGCGCCAGCAGCTCGCAGACAGGGGCAGATACGCAGTATTTT
CASSSQTGADTQYF
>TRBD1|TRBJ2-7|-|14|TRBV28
TGTGCCAGCAGTCAGGACAGGGTCCCCTACGAGCAGTACTTC
CASSQDRVPYEQYF
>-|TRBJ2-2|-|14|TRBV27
TGTGCCAGCAGTCAGTTACAGGGCCGCATGGAGCTGTTTTTT
CASSQLQGRMELFF
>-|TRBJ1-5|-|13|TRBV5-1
TGCGCCAGCAGCCCGGGGGGCAATCAGCCCCAGCATTTT
CASSPGGNQPQHF
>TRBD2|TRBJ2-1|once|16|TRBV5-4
TGTGCCAGCAGCGTACGCGGGAGCCTAGTCTCCAATGAGCAGTTCTTC
CASSVRGSLVSNEQFF
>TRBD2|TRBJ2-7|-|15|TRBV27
TGTGCCAGCAGTTCGGTTGGGGGGGTAACCTACGAGCAGTACTTC
CASSSVGGVTYEQYF
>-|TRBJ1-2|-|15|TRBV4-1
TGCGCCAGCAGCCAAGTATTACAGGGAACTGGTGGCTACACCTTC
CASSQVLQGTGGYTF
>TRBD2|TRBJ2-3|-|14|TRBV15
TGTGCCACCAGCAGTCGGACTAGCTGGGATACGCAGTATTTT
CATSSRTSWDTQYF
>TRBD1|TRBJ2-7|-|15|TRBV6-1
TGTGCCAGCAGGGGTCCGGGACAGGGGGCGGCCGAGCAGTACTTC
CASRGPGQGAAEQYF
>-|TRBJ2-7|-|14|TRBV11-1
TGTGCCAGCAGCTTAGAAGGTTCCGCCAGGGGACGGCACTTC
CASSLEGSARGRHF
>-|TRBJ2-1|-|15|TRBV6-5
TGTGCCAGCGGTTTGGGGGGTACTTTGTACAATGAGCAGTTCTTC
CASGLGGTLYNEQFF
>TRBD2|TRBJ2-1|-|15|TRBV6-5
TGTGCCAGCAGGACTAGCGGGAGGGGGGGGAATGAGCAGTTCTTC
CASRTSGRGGNEQFF
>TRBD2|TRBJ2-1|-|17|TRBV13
TGTGCCAGCAGCTTAGGTGGCGGGGGTTACTCCTACAATGAGCAGTTCTTC
CASSLGGGGYSYNEQFF
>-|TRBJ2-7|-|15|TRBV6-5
TGTGCCAGCAGTTACTCGAGGGCAGCTTCCTACGAGCAGTACTTC
CASSYSRAASYEQYF
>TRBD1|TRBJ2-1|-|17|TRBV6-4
TGTGCCAGCAGTGCCTCTACGACAGGGGTCAAGTACAATGAGCAGTTCTTC
CASSASTTGVKYNEQFF
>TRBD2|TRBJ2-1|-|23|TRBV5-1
TGCGCCAGCAGTCCTAAGACTAGCGGGAGGGCTACTATAAACCCCCGAAGAAACAATGAGCAGTTCTTC
CASSPKTSGRATINPRRNNEQFF
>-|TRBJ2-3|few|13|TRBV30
TGTGCCTGGAGTCTCGATTACAGGGAAACGCAGTATTTT
CAWSLDYRETQYF
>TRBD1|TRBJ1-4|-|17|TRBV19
TGTGCCAGTAGTATCCCCGGACAGGGTTTGACTAATGAAAAACTGTTTTTT
CASSIPGQGLTNEKLFF
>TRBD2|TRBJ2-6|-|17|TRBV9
TGTGCCAGCAGCTTCGGACTAGCGGGAACTGGGGCCAACGTCCTGACTTTC
CASSFGLAGTGANVLTF
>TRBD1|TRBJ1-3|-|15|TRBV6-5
TGTGCCAGCAGTTACGCCAGGGGGCTTGGAAACACCATATATTTT
CASSYARGLGNTIYF
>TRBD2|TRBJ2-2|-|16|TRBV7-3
TGTGCCAGCAGCCCCCGAGGAGCGGGAGGCACCGGGGAGCTGTTTTTT
CASSPRGAGGTGELFF
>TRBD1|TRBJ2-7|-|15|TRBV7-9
TGTTCCAGCAGCTTTGCCCCGACAGGGAGTATCGAGCAGTACTTC
CSSSFAPTGSIEQYF
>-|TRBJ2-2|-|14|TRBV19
TGTGCCAGCCGGACTACCCTAAACACCGGGGAGCTGTTTTTT
CASRTTLNTGELFF
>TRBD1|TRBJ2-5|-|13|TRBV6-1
TGTGCCAGCAGCAGGGGGCGCCAGGAGACCCAGTACTTC
CASSRGRQETQYF
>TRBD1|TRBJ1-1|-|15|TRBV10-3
TGTGCCATCAGGGCTGGGACAGGCTGGGGCACTGAAGCTTTCTTT
CAIRAGTGWGTEAFF
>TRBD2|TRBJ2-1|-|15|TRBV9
TGTGCCAGCAGCCCAGCGTGGGGGGGAGGCAATGAGCAGTTCTTC
CASSPAWGGGNEQFF
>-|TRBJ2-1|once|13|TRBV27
TGTGCCAGCAGTTTCGACAGGCACAATGAGCAGTTCTTC
CASSFDRHNEQFF
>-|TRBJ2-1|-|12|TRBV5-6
TGTGCCAGCAGCAGCCCCCCCAACGAGCAGTTCTTC
CASSSPPNEQFF